A single sample gave rise to the 15 T cell receptor beta chains below, sequenced in a study of patients and donors after allogeneic stem cell transplantation. MiXCR, applied by TCRdb to the RT-PCR reads, yields one record per CDR3 protein. This sample has about 200,000 distinct CDR3 sequences; less than 45% occur once, and the top ten carry 33%. What was sequenced was blood, either unsorted or a sorted T cell fraction (not recorded which). Receptors originate from a human donor who was either an allogeneic HSCT recipient or a stem cell or donor lymphocyte infusion donor (not recorded which). It is not recorded whose cells these are; they may come from a transplant donor.

CDR3 sequence (DNA): TGTGCCAGCAGCCCCCAGGGTGGGGCGTATGGCTACACCTTC. Its translation is CASSPQGGAYGYTF. The chain uses TRBV7-6 and TRBJ1-2, with D perhaps TRBD1 (5 bases). The ends were cut back, 5 bases at V and 5 bases at J, with 15 bases in the middle. Germline loops: CDR1 SGHVS, CDR2 FNYEAQ. The CDR3 is made up of 14 amino acids.

The chain joins TRBV28 to TRBJ2-1; D not certain. Germline assignment: CDR1 MDHEN and CDR2 SYDVKM. The CDR3 contains 10 residues. Trimming took 2 bases from V and 13 from J, leaving 6 bases between them. This CDR3 is CASSLGRQFF. For the CDR3, the DNA is TGTGCCAGCAGTTTAGGCCGCCAGTTCTTC.

This chain joins TRBV3-1 and TRBJ1-1; D may be TRBD1 (5 bases). This CDR3 contains 14 residues. V lost 6 bases, J lost 1 base, and 12 bases lay in between. Looked up from germline, CDR1 is LGHDT and CDR2 is YNNKEL (reference sequence). The CDR3 DNA reads as TGTGCCAGCAGACACTACGACAGGAACACTGAAGCTTTCTTT. Protein product: CASRHYDRNTEAFF.

This chain links TRBV27 with TRBJ1-1; 7 nucleotides agree with TRBD1. The CDR3 totals 15 residues. Trimming at V came to 0 bases and at J to 5 bases, leaving 6 bases not matched to a gene. Germline assignment: CDR1 MNHEY and CDR2 SMNVEV (reference sequence). CDR3 amino acids: CASSLSGGGTTEAFF. CDR3 bases: TGTGCCAGCAGTTTATCAGGGGGCGGTACGACTGAAGCTTTCTTT.

There are a few counts of this clonotype. The chain employs TRBV4-3 and TRBJ2-2; D is unresolved. The CDR3 totals 14 residues. V lost 0 bases and J lost 4, with 6 bases in between. From germline, CDR1 is LGHNA and CDR2 YSLEER. CDR3 region: CASSQDWGTGELFF. The CDR3 DNA reads TGCGCCAGCAGCCAAGATTGGGGCACCGGGGAGCTGTTTTTT.

This rearrangement joins TRBV7-9 to TRBJ2-7; D remains unclear. The V gene's germline CDR1 is SEHNR and CDR2 FQNEAQ (reference sequence). CDR3 length: 15 amino acids. V was shortened by 4 bases and J by 4 bases, with 17 bases between the two germline ends. This chain's CDR3 is CASSSGVVNYYEQYF. The CDR3 bases are TGTGCCAGCAGCTCTGGTGTTGTTAATTATTACGAGCAGTACTTC.

This chain uses TRBV5-6 with TRBJ1-2, with D unresolved. From germline, CDR1 is SGHDT and CDR2 YYEEEE. V was pared by 0 bases and J by 3 bases, with 12 bases between. This CDR3 has 15 amino acids. In DNA form, the CDR3 reads TGTGCCAGCAGCTTGGTAAACATGCAGGACTATGGCTACACCTTC. Protein product: CASSLVNMQDYGYTF.

The chain uses TRBV7-2 and TRBJ2-3; possibly TRBD2 for D (5 bases). Looked up from germline, CDR1 is SGHTA and CDR2 is FQGNSA. V lost 4 bases to trimming and J lost 5 bases, with 10 bases between them. The CDR3 loop spans 13 amino acids. The CDR3 here is CASSYSRGDTQYF. The CDR3 DNA follows: TGTGCCAGCAGCTACTCACGGGGAGATACGCAGTATTTT.

This clonotype was detected many times. J is TRBJ2-3 and V is TRBV9; D not certain. V was trimmed by 0 bases and J by 2 bases, leaving 4 bases between them. Germline V lookup: CDR1 SGDLS, CDR2 YYNGEE. The CDR3 is made up of 13 amino acids. CDR3 in DNA: TGTGCCAGCAGCGTAGAAAACACAGATACGCAGTATTTT. It specifies CASSVENTDTQYF.

The rearrangement uses TRBV2 and TRBJ1-1; D not certain. Trimming pared 6 bases from V and 0 bases from J, leaving 26 bases between. This CDR3 comprises 19 residues. CDR1 is SNHLY, CDR2 FYNNEI, per germline. The CDR3 here is CASRPRVTQVDFMNTEAFF. Written as DNA, the CDR3 is TGTGCCAGCAGACCTAGGGTGACCCAGGTTGACTTCATGAACACTGAAGCTTTCTTT. Full variable domain (remainder filled in from reference TRBV2 and TRBJ1-1): EPEVTQTPSHQVTQMGQEVILRCVPISNHLYFYWYRQILGQKVEFLVSFYNNEISEKSEIFDDQFSVERPDGSNFTLKIRSTKLEDSAMYFCASRPRVTQVDFMNTEAFFGQGTRLTVV.

V and J are TRBV4-1 and TRBJ2-1, with TRBD2 matching over 9 bases. The CDR3 covers 16 residues. With 0 bases clipped from V and 4 bases from J, the junction kept 4 bases outside the gene matches. Per germline, CDR1 MGHRA and CDR2 YSYEKL. CDR3 sequence reads: CASSQEGLAPYNEQFF. DNA for the CDR3: TGCGCCAGCAGCCAAGAAGGACTAGCGCCGTACAATGAGCAGTTCTTC.

V gene TRBV5-1 combines with J gene TRBJ1-1; 8 positions agree with TRBD1. The germline V gene has CDR1 SGHRS and CDR2 YFSETQ. The CDR3 runs to 15 residues. The ends lost 4 bases at V and 3 bases at J; junction bases unmatched: 8. The DNA for the CDR3 is TGCGCCAGCAGCGCTAAACAGGGGGTTTACACTGAAGCTTTCTTT. It is translated as CASSAKQGVYTEAFF.

The V gene is TRBV6-2 or TRBV6-3, the J gene TRBJ2-2, with 7 positions matching TRBD1. Germline CDR1 MNHEY, CDR2 SVGEGT. This CDR3 spans 16 amino acids. Trimming cost V 7 bases and J 1 base; bases outside gene matches: 9. In nucleotides, the CDR3 is TGTGCCAGCACTCTCGGCCAGGGGGTGAACACCGGGGAGCTGTTTTTT. This translates into CASTLGQGVNTGELFF.

Points on this clonotype: One end of the junction varies from germline; a read error may be responsible. The rearrangement joins TRBV12-3 or TRBV12-4 to TRBJ2-7, with D maybe TRBD2 (6 bases). This CDR3 comprises 13 residues. As DNA, the CDR3 is TGTGCCAGCAGTTTAAGGCGGGAATACGGGCAGTACTTC. This gives the protein CASSLRREYGQYF.

The chain carries TRBV5-1 and TRBJ1-1; D is possibly TRBD1 (6 bases). Between the trimmed V and J ends, which lost 2 bases and 10 bases, there was a span of 21 bases. Germline V gene lookup returns CDR1 SGHRS and CDR2 YFSETQ. CDR3 length: 15 residues. The CDR3 sequence: CASSFDRNGVNRAFF. CDR3 bases: TGCGCCAGCAGCTTTGACAGGAACGGGGTAAATCGAGCTTTCTTT.